The source of this TCR beta chain is a study of tumor-infiltrating lymphocytes in localized non-small cell lung cancer. The CDR3 totals 16 residues. Profiling relied on immunoSEQ multiplex PCR, and the TCRdb table lists in-frame clones only, not all of them. The sample has around 16,000 clones, approximately 80% seen once. The count of this clone is one. Sequencing was performed on lung tumor tissue. This sequence was found in a human donor with non-small cell lung cancer. The rearrangement joins TRBV12-2 to TRBJ2-7; whether TRBD2, the table's D call, matches the DNA was not checked. TRBV12-2 is classified as a pseudogene. CDR3 loop: CASRLESLSVNYEQYF. As DNA, the CDR3 is TGTGCAAGTCGCCTCGAGTCATTGTCGGTTAACTACGAGCAGTACTTC.